This entry is about one T cell receptor (beta chain). These data belong to a study of blood T cell repertoires in COVID-19. Study information: COVID-19 samples, acute and convalescent, were from the United States, Italy and Spain.

In the authors' methods: Reference gene primer amplification gave estimated nucleated cell counts. Produced via immunoSEQ multiplex PCR; TCRdb's table is partial and in-frame only. That table furnishes V, J and clone size, whereas the DNA furnished D and trimming. The sample has some 150,000 clones; about nine tenths are singletons. The germline gives CDR1 SGHAT, CDR2 FQNNGV. V lost 3 bases to trimming and J lost 3 bases, with 14 bases between them. CDR3 size: 15 residues. The clonotype originates from an older woman with active or convalescent COVID-19. The V gene is TRBV11-2, the J gene TRBJ2-5, with a tentative D call TRBD2 (5 bases). Input material: peripheral blood. The DNA for the CDR3 is TGTGCCAGCAGCTTCCAGAATAGCGACGAAGAGACCCAGTACTTC. Its protein is CASSFQNSDEETQYF.